This T cell receptor (beta chain) was sequenced for a study of blood T cell repertoires in COVID-19. Background on the study: The origin of the acute and convalescent COVID-19 samples was the United States, Italy and Spain.

Germline V CDR1 and CDR2: SGHAT, FQNNGV. There are 16 residues in the CDR3. Germline trimming cut 1 base from V and 3 bases from J; bases unmatched to any gene: 6. Per the original methods: Counts of nucleated cells, estimated from reference gene primer amplification, were obtained. Clones were read by immunoSEQ multiplex PCR, and TCRdb kept only the in-frame ones, dropping some. The V and J calls and clone size were taken over from that table, and D and trimming were inferred from the DNA. Of about 160,000 clones in the sample, just over 85% were seen once. The receptor comes from a man in his 70s with acute or convalescent COVID-19. V is TRBV11-2 and J is TRBJ2-1, with 7 bases that match TRBD1. The sequencing sample was made of peripheral blood. CDR3 amino acids: CASSLVGQGVYNEQFF. The CDR3 region has the DNA TGTGCCAGCAGCTTAGTAGGGCAGGGGGTCTACAATGAGCAGTTCTTC.